Each of the 10 T cell receptor beta chains below was sequenced from the same sample in a study of PD-1 blockade in classical Hodgkin lymphoma. The time point denotes: cycle 4 day 1 (C4D1), after six to seven weeks of nivolumab. All the patients suffered relapse after autologous stem cell transplantation, and brentuximab vedotin exposure differed. Isolation of CD8+ T cells from thawed PBMCs used magnetic negative selection. TCRdb's copy holds only in-frame clones and misses some; the assay was immunoSEQ multiplex PCR. The data hold under 3,500 clones, with 80% to 90% observed a single time. This specimen was CD8+ T cells from blood, taken before the fourth cycle of nivolumab. Every receptor here comes from a human donor with classical Hodgkin lymphoma.

This chain joins TRBV7-9 and TRBJ1-3; 12 nucleotides line up with TRBD1. The V gene's germline CDR1 is SEHNR and CDR2 FQNEAQ (reference sequence). Losses at the gene ends were 6 bases for V and 8 bases for J; bases not matched to a gene: 11. This CDR3 region has 16 residues. CDR3 DNA sequence: TGTGCCAGCAGACCGGGACAGGGGGCCTCGGTGCACACCATATATTTT. As protein: CASRPGQGASVHTIYF.

The chain links TRBV27 to TRBJ2-5; 11 positions match TRBD2. J was trimmed by 5 bases and V by 2 bases; bases with no gene match: 7. The germline V gene encodes CDR1 MNHEY and CDR2 SMNVEV (reference sequence). CDR3 length: 16 amino acids. The CDR3 coding sequence is TGTGCCAGCAGTTTAGTAGCGGGAGGGCCGCCGGAGACCCAGTACTTC. It translates to CASSLVAGGPPETQYF.

This clone was recorded once. This sequence joins TRBV14 and TRBJ2-3; D gene uncertain. The germline V gene encodes CDR1 SGHDN and CDR2 FVKESK. The CDR3 is made up of 14 amino acids. Trimming stripped 4 bases from V and 2 bases from J, with 10 bases between. CDR3 sequence (DNA): TGTGCCAGCAGCCCCGGAAGCTACACAGATACGCAGTATTTT. Its protein is CASSPGSYTDTQYF.

The chain is built from TRBV7-9 and TRBJ1-1, with 7 bases identical to TRBD1. With V trimmed by 8 bases and J by 1 base, 7 bases remained unmatched. The CDR3 totals 14 residues. Per the germline V gene, CDR1 is SEHNR and CDR2 is FQNEAQ (reference sequence). CDR3 coding DNA: TGTGCCAGCCGCGAGGGGGCGGGGAACACTGAAGCTTTCTTT. Encoded protein: CASREGAGNTEAFF.

The V gene is TRBV10-3, the J gene TRBJ2-3; 9 bases are a match to TRBD2. V gave up 4 bases and J gave up 0 bases; unmatched junction bases: 2. The CDR3 sequence is 15 residues long. Germline assignment: CDR1 ENHRY and CDR2 SYGVKD. As DNA, the CDR3 is TGTGCCATCAGTGGACTAGCGGCTAGCACAGATACGCAGTATTTT. This sequence encodes CAISGLAASTDTQYF.

The chain is built from TRBV11-2 and TRBJ2-1, with 13 positions matching TRBD2. Germline assignment: CDR1 SGHAT and CDR2 FQNNGV. V was pared by 3 bases and J by 11 bases, with 7 bases of the junction left unmatched. This CDR3 region has 15 residues. The CDR3 here is CASSFAGTSGVKQFF. For the CDR3, the DNA is TGTGCCAGCAGCTTTGCCGGGACTAGCGGGGTAAAGCAGTTCTTC. The variable domain in full, with the rest retrieved from reference TRBV11-2 and TRBJ2-1, is EAGVAQSPRYKIIEKRQSVAFWCNPISGHATLYWYQQILGQGPKLLIQFQNNGVVDDSQLPKDRFSAERLKGVDSTLKIQPAKLEDSAVYLCASSFAGTSGVKQFFGPGTRLTVL.

This chain uses TRBV30 with TRBJ2-1, with 11 bases matching TRBD2. CDR3 length: 18 amino acids. In germline, CDR1 is GTSNPN, CDR2 SVGIG (reference sequence). V shed 2 bases and J 0 bases; nucleotides not matched to a gene: 9. The CDR3 here is CAWSPTSGSYNSYNEQFF. The CDR3 DNA reads as TGTGCCTGGAGTCCAACTAGCGGGAGCTACAACTCCTACAATGAGCAGTTCTTC. The variable domain in full, with the rest retrieved from reference TRBV30 and TRBJ2-1, is SQTIHQWPATLVQPVGSPLSLECTVEGTSNPNLYWYRQAAGRGLQLLFYSVGIGQISSEVPQNLSASRPQDRQFILSSKKLLLSDSGFYLCAWSPTSGSYNSYNEQFFGPGTRLTVL.

The chain joins TRBV27 to TRBJ2-1; 8 positions match TRBD1. V dropped 5 bases and J dropped 9; count of bases not matched to a gene: 15. Germline loops: CDR1 MNHEY, CDR2 SMNVEV (reference sequence). This CDR3 spans 16 amino acids. The CDR3 is CASSVIGQGGGIEQFF. The CDR3 nucleotides are TGTGCCAGCAGTGTAATCGGACAGGGTGGGGGCATTGAGCAGTTCTTC.

The chain combines TRBV9 with TRBJ2-7; possible D gene TRBD1, 6 bases. The CDR3 totals 15 residues. V was cut by 0 bases and J by 3 bases, with 13 bases left in between. Per germline, CDR1 SGDLS and CDR2 YYNGEE. The DNA for the CDR3 is TGTGCCAGCAGCGTAGCTCCGGGACACAACTACGAGCAGTACTTC. It is translated as CASSVAPGHNYEQYF.

J is TRBJ1-5 and V is TRBV19, with unresolved D. The germline gives CDR1 LNHDA, CDR2 SQIVND (reference sequence). This CDR3 has 15 amino acids. Between the trimmed V and J ends, which lost 3 bases and 0 bases, there was a span of 9 bases. CDR3 in amino acids: CASSMEDYSNQPQHF. CDR3 nucleotides: TGTGCCAGTAGTATGGAGGATTATAGCAATCAGCCCCAGCATTTT. The full variable domain, rest sourced from reference TRBV19 and TRBJ1-5, is DGGITQSPKYLFRKEGQNVTLSCEQNLNHDAMYWYRQDPGQGLRLIYYSQIVNDFQKGDIAEGYSVSREKKESFPLTVTSAQKNPTAFYLCASSMEDYSNQPQHFGDGTRLSIL.